This T cell receptor (beta chain) was obtained from a study of cytomegalovirus exposure and HLA in healthy donors. Study-level information: The approximately 120 validation repertoires were produced on the same platform as the roughly 700 repertoires of the first cohort. This was reported in a later analysis. General study findings and limits: The classifier was said to identify cytomegalovirus status with high specificity and sensitivity. The study recorded 160 or so TCR beta chains that were cytomegalovirus-associated.

The donors were part of the roughly 120-subject validation cohort, which stood apart from the roughly 700-subject first cohort. TCRdb's copy holds only in-frame clones and misses some; the assay was immunoSEQ multiplex PCR. The sample lists some 56,000 clones, 85% to 95% occurring once. Germline lookup yields CDR1 WSHSY and CDR2 SAAADI. V lost 7 bases and J lost 0, with 13 bases in between. The CDR3 covers 14 residues. A remark on this clone: Its target is not known.

The sample was PBMCs. The source of this sequence is a woman under 30 in good health and CMV-seropositive. The V call is TRBV10-2, the J call TRBJ2-7, with TRBD2 as a possible D gene (5 bases). The CDR3 reads CASKRQQVSYEQYF. The CDR3 DNA is TGCGCCAGCAAGCGGCAGCAAGTCTCCTACGAGCAGTACTTC.